The 22 T cell receptor beta chains below were found in one sample sequenced in a study of response to subunit inactivated influenza vaccine (dated by TCRdb to 2017 to 2018). The method behind the library was RT-PCR. The reads were generated on an Illumina HiSeq 2500. Using fastp at Q25 and MiXCR, TCRdb reprocessed the public reads and kept productive beta chains. When rows share a CDR3 protein, they turn into one entry using the most common DNA and genes. The sample table records about 620,000 distinct CDR3 sequences; roughly 12% of these occur just once. Clones ranked in the top ten supply 9.5% to 13% of the sample. This specimen consisted of PBMCs from blood, obtained on the day of vaccination. These receptors all come from a man aged 50-59 years who received an inactivated influenza vaccine. Donor details come from another sample of the same person, matched by shared clones.

This clonotype was picked up a small number of times. CDR3 loop: CASSYRDRTLNEQFF. The DNA of the CDR3 is TGTGCCAGCAGCTACCGGGACAGGACCCTCAATGAGCAGTTCTTC. The V call is TRBV7-9, the J call TRBJ2-1; 8 nucleotides agree with TRBD1. CDR3 size: 15 residues. Germline CDR1 is SEHNR and CDR2 is FQNEAQ (reference sequence). The ends lost 4 bases at V and 6 bases at J; junction bases unmatched: 8.

The chain has TRBV28 and TRBJ2-4, with 7 bases lining up with TRBD2. This CDR3 comprises 16 residues. Germline V gives CDR1 MDHEN, CDR2 SYDVKM. J lost 0 bases, V lost 6 bases, and 8 bases had no gene match. The CDR3: CASRGRAGLAKNIQYF. In DNA, the CDR3 is TGTGCCAGCAGAGGAAGAGCGGGGTTAGCCAAAAACATTCAGTACTTC.

This rearrangement joins TRBV11-2 to TRBJ2-2; 8 bases match TRBD1. CDR1 and CDR2 (germline): SGHAT, FQNNGV. The length of the CDR3 is 18 residues. The trim removed 1 base at V and 2 bases at J, leaving 9 bases unmatched. The CDR3 region has the DNA TGTGCCAGCAGCTTAGTTTCCTGGTCAGGGGGCAACACCGGGGAGCTGTTTTTT. It codes for CASSLVSWSGGNTGELFF.

This clonotype was detected many times. This chain joins TRBV20-1 and TRBJ2-4; TRBD2 aligns across 7 bases. The V gene's germline CDR1 is DFQATT and CDR2 SNEGSKA (reference sequence). Trimming removed 0 bases from V and 3 bases from J; junction bases left unmatched: 11. The length of the CDR3 is 17 residues. CDR3 region: CSARDLGREYIKNIQYF. The CDR3, as DNA: TGCAGTGCTAGAGATCTAGGGCGGGAGTACATCAAAAACATTCAGTACTTC.

The V gene is TRBV24-1, the J gene TRBJ2-5; D is unclear. Trimming pared 4 bases from V and 4 bases from J, leaving 18 bases between. Germline CDR1 and CDR2: KGHDR and SFDVKD. CDR3 length: 16 amino acids. The chain's CDR3 is CATSDAGRVSRETQYF. The CDR3 DNA reads as TGTGCCACCAGTGACGCCGGACGGGTGTCACGAGAGACCCAGTACTTC.

This clonotype was counted many times. The V call is TRBV12-3 or TRBV12-4, the J call TRBJ2-1; a weak D match, TRBD2 (5 bases). The V gene lost 2 bases and the J gene lost 9 bases, with 11 bases spanning the gap. CDR3 length equals 13 residues. The CDR3 sequence is CASSLQRVSEQFF. The CDR3 nucleotides are TGTGCCAGCAGTTTACAGAGGGTTTCTGAGCAGTTCTTC.

This rearrangement joins TRBV20-1 to TRBJ2-1; a possible D gene is TRBD2 (5 bases). The germline V and J ends were trimmed by 4 bases and 4 bases, with 11 bases remaining between them. Per the germline V gene, CDR1 is DFQATT and CDR2 is SNEGSKA (reference sequence). The CDR3 sequence is 13 residues long. As DNA, the CDR3 is TGCAGTGCTACCCAACCGGGATACAATGAGCAGTTCTTC. Its protein is CSATQPGYNEQFF.

With respect to this clonotype: Sequence at one end of the junction differs from germline and may be a read error. J is TRBJ2-3 and V is TRBV7-2; 9 nucleotides agree with TRBD2. Germline V CDR1 and CDR2: SGHTA, FQGNSA. CDR3 length: 14 residues. The CDR3 nucleotides are TGTGCCAGCAGCATAGCGGGAGTGGGGGATACGCAGTATTTT. Translating it yields CASSIAGVGDTQYF.

This chain links TRBV10-3 with TRBJ2-1; the D gene is possibly TRBD1 (5 bases). V was shortened by 5 bases and J by 5 bases, with 10 bases between the two germline ends. The CDR3 has 13 residues. The germline V gene encodes CDR1 ENHRY and CDR2 SYGVKD. CDR3 nucleotides: TGTGCCATCAGTCCAGGACACGACAATGAGCAGTTCTTC. Amino acid sequence: CAISPGHDNEQFF.

This clonotype was seen many times. The chain recombines TRBV7-2 with TRBJ1-2, with no clear D. Germline V CDR1 and CDR2: SGHTA, FQGNSA. V lost 2 bases and J lost 2, with 6 bases in between. The length of the CDR3 is 13 residues. CDR3 sequence: CASSLTVNYGYTF. CDR3 nucleotide sequence: TGTGCCAGCAGCTTAACGGTGAACTATGGCTACACCTTC. The full variable domain, completed using reference TRBV7-2 and TRBJ1-2, is GAGVSQSPSNKVTEKGKDVELRCDPISGHTALYWYRQSLGQGLEFLIYFQGNSAPDKSGLPSDRFSAERTGGSVSTLTIQRTQQEDSAVYLCASSLTVNYGYTFGSGTRLTVV.

This clonotype was seen many times. CDR3 DNA sequence: TGTGCCAGCACCTCGACTAGCGGGATCTACAATGAGCAGTTCTTC. Translation gives CASTSTSGIYNEQFF. This chain links TRBV6-1 with TRBJ2-1; TRBD2 agrees at 11 bases. The CDR3 totals 15 residues. Germline trimming cut 7 bases from V and 3 bases from J; bases unmatched to any gene: 5. Germline V gene lookup returns CDR1 MNHNS and CDR2 SASEGT.

The chain uses TRBV7-9 and TRBJ1-1, with D possibly matching TRBD1 (5 bases). The V end was cut by 6 bases, the J end by 0 bases, with 8 bases between. The CDR3 is 13 amino acids. CDR1 SEHNR and CDR2 FQNEAQ come from the germline V gene (reference sequence). This chain's CDR3 is CASRGRLNTEAFF. CDR3 nucleotides: TGTGCCAGCAGGGGACGGTTGAACACTGAAGCTTTCTTT.

In its sample, this clonotype was seen a few times. The chain is built from TRBV12-3 or TRBV12-4 and TRBJ1-1; D call uncertain. The V end lost 6 bases, the J end lost 0 bases, and 8 bases lay between the germline ends. This CDR3 is 13 amino acids long. CDR3 nucleotide sequence: TGTGCCAGCAGAGAGGGAGTGAACACTGAAGCTTTCTTT. Its translation: CASREGVNTEAFF.

The CDR3 sequence: CASSEGGFSYTEAFF. The CDR3 nucleotides are TGTGCCAGCAGTGAAGGGGGATTCAGCTACACTGAAGCTTTCTTT. The chain couples TRBV2 to TRBJ1-1, with D unresolved. Deletions cut 1 base from V and 3 bases from J, with 12 bases between. Germline V CDR1 and CDR2: SNHLY, FYNNEI. There are 15 residues in the CDR3. The whole variable domain, remainder taken from reference TRBV2 and TRBJ1-1, is EPEVTQTPSHQVTQMGQEVILRCVPISNHLYFYWYRQILGQKVEFLVSFYNNEISEKSEIFDDQFSVERPDGSNFTLKIRSTKLEDSAMYFCASSEGGFSYTEAFFGQGTRLTVV.

This clonotype occurred a few times. The chain uses TRBV20-1 and TRBJ2-7, with unresolved D. The germline V gene has CDR1 DFQATT and CDR2 SNEGSKA (reference sequence). V dropped 0 bases and J dropped 2 bases, with 20 bases sitting between them. The CDR3 extends over 17 amino acids. DNA for the CDR3: TGCAGTGCTAGAGAACCGGTCGGCAGGTTACTTACCTACGAGCAGTACTTC. It specifies CSAREPVGRLLTYEQYF.

There are a few counts of this clonotype. This chain connects TRBV6-2 or TRBV6-3 to TRBJ2-7; no firm D call. The CDR3 runs to 16 residues. Trimming took off 7 bases at V and 2 bases at J, with 21 bases between the two ends. Germline assignment: CDR1 MNHEY and CDR2 SVGEGT. The CDR3 sequence is CASTPLRRSPTYEQYF. CDR3 bases: TGTGCCAGCACCCCTCTCCGGCGCTCTCCCACCTACGAGCAGTACTTC.

This CDR3 reads CASSYKFGGYTF. CDR3 DNA sequence: TGCGCCAGCAGTTACAAATTCGGTGGCTACACCTTC. The chain links TRBV10-2 to TRBJ1-2; D remains unclear. Germline V lookup: CDR1 WSHSY, CDR2 SAAADI. The CDR3 has 12 residues. V dropped 5 bases and J dropped 7 bases, with 11 bases sitting between them.

V gene TRBV12-3 or TRBV12-4 combines with J gene TRBJ1-5; D not resolved. The CDR3 has 13 residues. V was pared by 2 bases and J by 6 bases, with 8 bases between. The CDR3 DNA reads TGTGCCAGCAGTTTAAGTAGAAGTCAGCCCCAGCATTTT. It is translated as CASSLSRSQPQHF.

The V call is TRBV27, the J call TRBJ1-5; D might be TRBD1 (6 bases). Trimming took off 7 bases at V and 2 bases at J, with 15 bases between the two ends. CDR3 length equals 15 residues. Germline CDR1 is MNHEY and CDR2 is SMNVEV (reference sequence). The CDR3 DNA follows: TGTGCCAGCAAATTAGGGGGTGTAGGCAATCAGCCCCAGCATTTT. As protein: CASKLGGVGNQPQHF.

The chain recombines TRBV7-2 with TRBJ2-3, with TRBD2 matching 9 bases. Germline assignment: CDR1 SGHTA and CDR2 FQGNSA. V lost 4 bases to trimming and J lost 7 bases; unmatched junction nucleotides: 9. CDR3 size: 15 residues. Written as DNA, the CDR3 is TGTGCCAGCAGCTGGACCGGGACTAGCAAAAATACGCAGTATTTT. This codes for CASSWTGTSKNTQYF. The variable domain in full, completed from reference TRBV7-2 and TRBJ2-3, reads GAGVSQSPSNKVTEKGKDVELRCDPISGHTALYWYRQSLGQGLEFLIYFQGNSAPDKSGLPSDRFSAERTGGSVSTLTIQRTQQEDSAVYLCASSWTGTSKNTQYFGPGTRLTVL.

This clonotype was detected ten times or more. The rearrangement links TRBV6-5 to TRBJ2-1, with a possible D match to TRBD1 (6 bases). CDR1 is MNHEY and CDR2 is SVGAGI in the germline V gene. The CDR3 sequence is 16 residues long. V was pared by 0 bases and J by 6 bases, with 15 bases between. CDR3 bases: TGTGCCAGCAGTTACTCGCGCCAGGGGCCGTTCAATGAGCAGTTCTTC. Translation: CASSYSRQGPFNEQFF.

In this sample, this clonotype turned up a few times. This chain joins TRBV6-1 and TRBJ1-5, with D perhaps matching TRBD1 (5 bases). Between the trimmed V and J ends, which lost 10 bases and 2 bases, there was a span of 18 bases. Germline CDR1 and CDR2: MNHNS and SASEGT. This CDR3 has 15 amino acids. CDR3 sequence: CATQQGAPGNQPQHF. The CDR3 nucleotides are TGTGCCACCCAACAAGGGGCCCCAGGCAATCAGCCCCAGCATTTT.